The 3 T cell receptor beta chains listed next were all sequenced from one sample in a study of OX40 agonist ivuxolimab in advanced cancers. The protocol was immunoSEQ multiplex PCR, while the TCRdb copy is restricted to in-frame clones and leaves out a portion. The sample holds approximately 70,000 clones, approximately 78% seen once. The starting material was CD4+ or CD8+ T cells sorted from blood, obtained in a trial of the OX40 agonist ivuxolimab. The origin of the receptors is an adult with an advanced solid tumor such as melanoma, head and neck, liver or kidney cancer.

This chain links TRBV25-1 with TRBJ2-3, with a tentative D call TRBD1 (6 bases). This CDR3 contains 15 residues. Germline CDR1 MGHDK, CDR2 SYGVNS. Deletions cut 3 bases from V and 0 bases from J, with 10 bases between. The CDR3 loop reads CASSDGTPSTDTQYF. CDR3 DNA sequence: TGTGCCAGCAGTGATGGGACACCCAGCACAGATACGCAGTATTTT.

The chain recombines TRBV20-1 with TRBJ1-1, with D hard to call. Germline V gene sequence: CDR1 DFQATT, CDR2 SNEGSKA (reference sequence). This CDR3 is 11 amino acids long. Trimming removed 7 bases from V and 1 base from J, with 7 bases in between. CDR3 sequence: CSVRANTEAFF. The CDR3 nucleotides read TGCAGTGTTCGGGCGAACACTGAAGCTTTCTTT.

In this sample, this clone turned up once. The gene calls are TRBV7-6 and TRBJ2-2, with TRBD1 matching over 9 bases. V gave up 4 bases and J gave up 4 bases; unmatched junction bases: 10. Germline V gene data show CDR1 as SGHVS and CDR2 as FNYEAQ. CDR3 length: 17 amino acids. DNA of the CDR3: TGTGCCAGCAGCTACTTGCCGGGACAGGGCCGCACCGGGGAGCTGTTTTTT. It translates to CASSYLPGQGRTGELFF.